This TCR beta chain appears in the sequencing data of a study of blood T cell repertoires in COVID-19. Overall study context: Acute and convalescent COVID-19 samples came from the United States, Italy and Spain. T cells, B-cell-depleted T cells, or PBMCs provided the cDNA or gDNA that served as material.

Losses at the gene ends were 5 bases for V and 1 base for J; bases not matched to a gene: 21. Germline values: CDR1 SSHAT, CDR2 FNYEAQ (reference sequence). The CDR3 length is 22 residues. This table comes from immunoSEQ multiplex PCR, and its TCRdb copy is limited to in-frame clones, with some not included. The top ten hold 3.7% of the sample, which has about 150,000 clones, over 60% seen once. The chain carries TRBV7-7 and TRBJ2-5, with 14 bases identical to TRBD2. This clonotype originated in a woman older than 75 with acute or convalescent COVID-19. Sequenced sample: peripheral blood. CDR3 nucleotide sequence: TGTGCCAGCAGCCCCCGGGGCCCGACTAGCGGGAGGGAACCCCTAATCCAAGAGACCCAGTACTTC. Encoded protein: CASSPRGPTSGREPLIQETQYF.